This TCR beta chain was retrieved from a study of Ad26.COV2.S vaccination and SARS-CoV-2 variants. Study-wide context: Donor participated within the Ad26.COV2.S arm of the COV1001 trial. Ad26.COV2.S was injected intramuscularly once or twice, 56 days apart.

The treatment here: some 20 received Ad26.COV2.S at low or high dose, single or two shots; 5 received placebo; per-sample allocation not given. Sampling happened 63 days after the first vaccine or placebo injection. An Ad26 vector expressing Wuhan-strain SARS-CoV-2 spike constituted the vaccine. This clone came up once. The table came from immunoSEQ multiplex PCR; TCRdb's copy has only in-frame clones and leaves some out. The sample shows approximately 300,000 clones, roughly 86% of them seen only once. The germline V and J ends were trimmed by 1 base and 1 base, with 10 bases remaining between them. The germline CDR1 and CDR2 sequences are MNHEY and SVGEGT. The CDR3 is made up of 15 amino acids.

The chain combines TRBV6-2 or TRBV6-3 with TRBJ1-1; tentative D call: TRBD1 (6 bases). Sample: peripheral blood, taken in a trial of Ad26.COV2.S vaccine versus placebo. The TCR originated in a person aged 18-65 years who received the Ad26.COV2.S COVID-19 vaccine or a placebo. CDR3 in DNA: TGTGCCAGCAGTTACTTCTCACAGGGGAACACTGAAGCTTTCTTT. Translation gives CASSYFSQGNTEAFF.